This T cell receptor beta chain was identified in a study of T cells in Graves' hyperthyroidism and ophthalmopathy. Notes on the study in general: Most expanded thyroid clonotypes above 0.001 also appeared in blood. The model predicted ophthalmopathy a median about 6.6 months before onset.

Germline V lookup: CDR1 LNHDA, CDR2 SQIVND (reference sequence). This CDR3 is 14 amino acids long. Trimming cost V 9 bases and J 3 bases; bases outside gene matches: 10. The TCR beta CDR3 regions underwent amplification using RNA transcripts as the source. HTBI primers were the set used in a first-round RT-PCR of the TCR CDR3. TCRdb ran MiXCR on the multiplex PCR reads and lists one entry per CDR3 protein. The sample includes about 380,000 distinct CDR3 sequences, about 13% of them seen just once. The blood sample predates any ophthalmopathy symptoms, coming from first hyperthyroidism diagnosis. There are a few counts of this clonotype. The antigen is undetermined.

The source material was blood. The sequence came from a man aged 30-40 years with Graves' hyperthyroidism that later progressed to Graves' ophthalmopathy. The chain links TRBV19 to TRBJ2-7; TRBD1 aligns across 8 bases. CDR3 protein: CARAGGEMYYEQYF. The CDR3 DNA reads TGTGCCAGAGCAGGGGGCGAGATGTACTACGAGCAGTACTTC.